Shown below are 24 T cell receptor beta chains from a single sample sequenced in a study of CD8 T cells in Susac syndrome. The authors reverse transcribed 0.5 to 1 ug RNA with random hexamers. Each CDR3 protein gets one entry after TCRdb re-called the immunoSEQ multiplex PCR reads with MiXCR. The sample records around 120,000 distinct CDR3 sequences, around 94% being singletons. The specimen was CD4+ T cells from PBMCs. These receptors originate from a human donor with multiple sclerosis.

The chain uses TRBV29-1 and TRBJ1-2; D ambiguous. The CDR3 extends over 13 amino acids. Trimming removed 3 bases at V and 4 bases at J, with 12 bases between. Germline CDR1 is SQVTM and CDR2 is ANQGSEA. The CDR3 protein is CSVDGSIGYGYTF. Written as DNA, the CDR3 is TGCAGCGTTGATGGTTCTATCGGCTATGGCTACACCTTC.

This chain joins TRBV20-1 and TRBJ2-3; D uncertain. Trimming cost V 3 bases and J 0 bases, with 16 bases left between them. The CDR3 runs 16 residues. Germline CDR1 is DFQATT and CDR2 is SNEGSKA (reference sequence). The CDR3 DNA sequence: TGCAGTGCTAGGTTTGCAGCCAGTCCAAGCACAGATACGCAGTATTTT. It encodes CSARFAASPSTDTQYF.

The V gene is TRBV5-4, the J gene TRBJ2-2; D gene uncertain. V dropped 0 bases and J dropped 4 bases, with 13 bases sitting between them. CDR1 and CDR2 from the germline V gene are SGHNT and YYREEE (reference sequence). This CDR3 contains 16 residues. The CDR3 loop reads CASSLGRRKTTGELFF. CDR3 DNA sequence: TGTGCCAGCAGCTTGGGCCGGAGAAAGACCACCGGGGAGCTGTTTTTT.

The genes are TRBV7-2 and TRBJ2-1; 10 nucleotides align to TRBD1. Germline V gene sequence: CDR1 SGHTA, CDR2 FQGNSA. Losses at the gene ends were 5 bases for V and 7 bases for J; bases not matched to a gene: 11. The CDR3 covers 16 residues. CDR3 sequence reads: CASSLAGTGARNEQFF. The CDR3 DNA reads TGTGCCAGCAGCCTTGCTGGGACAGGGGCGAGGAATGAGCAGTTCTTC.

V and J are TRBV5-1 and TRBJ2-3, with 8 bases lining up with TRBD1. This CDR3 spans 15 amino acids. The germline gives CDR1 SGHRS, CDR2 YFSETQ. After removal of 4 bases from V and 1 base from J, the junction contained 5 bases not matched to a gene. CDR3 sequence: CASSPGQGGTDTQYF. CDR3 nucleotides: TGCGCCAGCAGCCCCGGACAGGGAGGCACAGATACGCAGTATTTT.

The chain employs TRBV4-1 and TRBJ1-5; 7 bases are shared with TRBD1. Trimming took 3 bases from V and 1 from J; bases not matched to a gene: 12. The germline gives CDR1 MGHRA, CDR2 YSYEKL. This CDR3 comprises 18 residues. The CDR3 bases are TGCGCCAGCAGCCACCCACTTTTGCGGGGACAGAGCAATCAGCCCCAGCATTTT. Residues: CASSHPLLRGQSNQPQHF.

This clonotype was recorded a few times. The CDR3 nucleotides read TGTGCCAGCAGCCAGGGTACAGGGAACTATGGCTACACCTTC. Its translation: CASSQGTGNYGYTF. The J gene is TRBJ1-2, the V gene TRBV4-2, with D maybe TRBD1 (6 bases). V shed 3 bases and J shed 2 bases, with 10 bases lying between them. The V gene's germline CDR1 is LGHNA and CDR2 YNFKEQ. The CDR3 spans 14 residues.

The CDR3 protein is CSARKRARNGYTF. The CDR3, as DNA: TGCAGTGCTAGAAAAAGGGCTCGAAACGGCTACACCTTC. V gene TRBV20-1 combines with J gene TRBJ1-2; D is undetermined. The germline V gene has CDR1 DFQATT and CDR2 SNEGSKA (reference sequence). Trimming took 2 bases from V and 8 from J, leaving 15 bases between them. The CDR3 loop spans 13 amino acids.

The V gene is TRBV6-6, the J gene TRBJ1-6, with a possible D match to TRBD1 (5 bases). Trimming took 0 bases from V and 10 from J, leaving 16 bases between them. Germline V gene lookup returns CDR1 MNHNY and CDR2 SVGAGI (reference sequence). The CDR3 has 16 residues. The CDR3 region has the DNA TGTGCCAGCAGTTACTCGGGGGAACTATTAGGGTCACCCCTCCACTTT. Residues: CASSYSGELLGSPLHF.

J is TRBJ1-2 and V is TRBV9; no reliable D call. The CDR3 loop spans 16 amino acids. Between the trimmed V and J ends, which lost 0 bases and 5 bases, there was a span of 17 bases. Germline V gene sequence: CDR1 SGDLS, CDR2 YYNGEE. The CDR3 here is CASSVESQWGAYGYTF. CDR3 nucleotide sequence: TGTGCCAGCAGCGTAGAATCTCAATGGGGAGCTTATGGCTACACCTTC.

The chain combines TRBV12-3 or TRBV12-4 with TRBJ1-1; D remains unclear. The V and J ends lost 1 base and 4 bases respectively, with 7 bases between them. The CDR3 loop spans 13 amino acids. CDR3 loop: CASSLGGGTEAFF. The CDR3 DNA is TGTGCCAGCAGTTTAGGGGGAGGCACTGAAGCTTTCTTT.

The chain recombines TRBV20-1 with TRBJ1-4, with D hard to call. The CDR3 has 15 residues. Trimming cost V 3 bases and J 8 bases, with 19 bases left between them. CDR1 and CDR2 from the germline V gene are DFQATT and SNEGSKA (reference sequence). CDR3 loop: CSASRSGEASEKLFF. Written as DNA, the CDR3 is TGCAGTGCTAGTCGGTCCGGCGAGGCTAGCGAAAAACTGTTTTTT.

The chain couples TRBV1 to TRBJ2-6. TRBV1 is listed as a pseudogene. The CDR3 extends over 15 amino acids. CDR3 residues: CTSSPGNSGANVLTF. CDR3 DNA sequence: TGCACCAGCAGCCCGGGCAACTCTGGGGCCAACGTCCTGACTTTC.

The chain has TRBV7-9 and TRBJ1-5; 7 bases are a match to TRBD1. V shed 5 bases, J shed 3 bases, and the junction held 10 bases outside the gene matches. Germline V gene lookup returns CDR1 SEHNR and CDR2 FQNEAQ (reference sequence). This CDR3 comprises 16 residues. In nucleotides, the CDR3 is TGTGCCAGCAGCCTGACAGGGCCTAATCTCAATCAGCCCCAGCATTTT. Protein: CASSLTGPNLNQPQHF.

This sequence joins TRBV7-9 and TRBJ1-5; TRBD1 aligns across 8 bases. This CDR3 spans 13 amino acids. Looked up from germline, CDR1 is SEHNR and CDR2 is FQNEAQ (reference sequence). The V gene end was trimmed by 3 bases and the J gene end by 5 bases; junction bases not matched to a gene: 0. DNA of the CDR3: TGTGCCAGCAGCTTGACAGGGGATCAGCCCCAGCATTTT. Translated, it gives CASSLTGDQPQHF.

The sample holds a few counts of this clonotype. The chain has TRBV25-1 and TRBJ2-7; the D gene is possibly TRBD2 (5 bases). Germline V gene sequence: CDR1 MGHDK, CDR2 SYGVNS. CDR3 length equals 16 residues. V lost 8 bases and J 6 bases, leaving 26 bases between the germline ends. DNA of the CDR3: TGTGCCAGCTCAACACTCCCGGGAAACGAAGAGCCCGAGCAGTACTTC. The encoded protein is CASSTLPGNEEPEQYF.

The rearrangement links TRBV7-3 to TRBJ2-1; TRBD1 matches 9 bases. CDR1 and CDR2 from the germline V gene are SGHTA and FQGTGA. Germline trimming cut 6 bases from V and 9 bases from J; bases unmatched to any gene: 12. There are 15 residues in the CDR3. The CDR3, as DNA: TGTGCCAGCAGTTGGGGAACGGGACAGGGTTTTGAGCAGTTCTTC. Translation: CASSWGTGQGFEQFF.

This clonotype was detected only a few times. The junction departs from germline at one end; a sequencing error may be responsible. This chain links TRBV5-1 with TRBJ2-5, with D unclear. The CDR3 is made up of 13 amino acids. Germline V CDR1 and CDR2: SGHRS, YFSETQ. CDR3 in DNA: TGTGCCAGCAGTTTAGGCTCACAAGAGACCCAGTACTTC. It translates to CASSLGSQETQYF. Variable domain in full (rest from reference TRBV5-1 and TRBJ2-5): KAGVTQTPRYLIKTRGQQVTLSCSPISGHRSVSWYQQTPGQGLQFLFEYFSETQRNKGNFPGRFSGRQFSNSRSEMNVSTLELGDSALYLCASSLGSQETQYFGPGTRLLVL.

The chain recombines TRBV19 with TRBJ2-1, with D tentatively TRBD2 (7 bases). This CDR3 has 15 amino acids. Germline V gene data show CDR1 as LNHDA and CDR2 as SQIVND (reference sequence). V lost 6 bases and J 0 bases, leaving 12 bases between the germline ends. The chain's CDR3 is CASRGGQYSYNEQFF. CDR3 nucleotide sequence: TGTGCCAGTAGGGGGGGGCAGTACTCCTACAATGAGCAGTTCTTC.

The V gene is TRBV2, the J gene TRBJ1-2; maybe TRBD1 (5 bases). The CDR3 runs to 12 residues. The germline gives CDR1 SNHLY, CDR2 FYNNEI. V was cut by 6 bases and J by 7 bases, with 12 bases left in between. DNA of the CDR3: TGTGCCAGCAGCACCCAGGGTCCTGGCTACACCTTC. It specifies CASSTQGPGYTF.

The chain couples TRBV7-9 to TRBJ2-3; 8 bases align to TRBD2. V lost 3 bases and J lost 15; bases outside the gene matches: 8. The CDR3 is 12 residues long. Germline V gene data show CDR1 as SEHNR and CDR2 as FQNEAQ (reference sequence). The CDR3 region has the DNA TGTGCCAGCAGCTTTCCGGGGGGGCTTAAATATTTT. Its translation is CASSFPGGLKYF.

The chain joins TRBV9 to TRBJ2-3; 8 positions match TRBD2. V dropped 1 base and J dropped 2; count of bases not matched to a gene: 3. The CDR3 runs to 15 residues. Germline V gene data show CDR1 as SGDLS and CDR2 as YYNGEE. In nucleotides, the CDR3 is TGTGCCAGCAGCGTACAAGCGGGGGACACAGATACGCAGTATTTT. This encodes CASSVQAGDTDTQYF.

The chain has TRBV3-1 and TRBJ1-4; D call uncertain. Germline CDR1 is LGHDT and CDR2 is YNNKEL (reference sequence). Trimming stripped 4 bases from V and 7 bases from J, with 16 bases between. The CDR3 runs 15 residues. CDR3 nucleotide sequence: TGTGCCAGCAGCCTCTATGTCGGGAGCAGTGAAAAACTGTTTTTT. This gives the protein CASSLYVGSSEKLFF.

V and J are TRBV7-9 and TRBJ2-5; D is undetermined. CDR3 length: 15 residues. CDR1 is SEHNR and CDR2 is FQNEAQ in the germline V gene (reference sequence). Trimming took 1 base from V and 1 from J, leaving 10 bases between them. CDR3 protein: CASSLGGDSQETQYF. Written as DNA, the CDR3 is TGTGCCAGCAGCTTAGGGGGTGACTCCCAAGAGACCCAGTACTTC.